A single sample gave rise to the 7 T cell receptor beta chains below, sequenced in a study of CXCR3-negative and CXCR3-positive naive CD8 T cells. Through 5' RACE with UMI labels, the TRB cDNA libraries were prepared. TCRdb reprocessed the 5' RACE reads, with one entry per CDR3 protein and no DNA. This sample contains tens of thousands of distinct CDR3 sequences. The sequencing input was naive CXCR3- CD8+ T cells from blood. The sample's subset: CD45RO-CCR7+CD27+CD95- naive CD8+ T cells lacking CXCR3 (TNR3-). The receptor source for this set is a human donor in good health. Some clones in this sample may be carry-over from other donors' samples.

V usage is TRBV5-5 and J usage is TRBJ2-5; TCRdb's D call, TRBD1, is unchecked because there is no DNA. The germline CDR1 and CDR2 sequences are SGHKS and YYEKEE (reference sequence). This CDR3 is built from 15 residues. The CDR3 loop is CASSFPVGGGETQYF.

The chain has TRBV5-1 and TRBJ2-1. This CDR3 has 13 residues. Germline CDR1 and CDR2: SGHRS and YFSETQ. This CDR3 reads CASSPSEYNEQFF.

This chain connects TRBV4-2 to TRBJ2-5; the D call of TRBD1 rests on TCRdb alone, since no DNA is present to check it. Germline CDR1 and CDR2: LGHNA and YNFKEQ. This CDR3 is 13 amino acids long. CDR3 protein: CASSLTPEETQYF.

This chain joins TRBV7-8 and TRBJ2-7. The CDR3 runs 13 residues. In germline, CDR1 is SGHVS, CDR2 FQNEAQ. CDR3 loop: CASSFNRDYEQYF.

This rearrangement joins TRBV29-1 to TRBJ2-1; TCRdb's D gene call, TRBD1, goes unchecked for lack of DNA. There are 14 residues in the CDR3. Germline CDR1 SQVTM, CDR2 ANQGSEA. CDR3 in amino acids: CSVQPPTAYNEQLF.

The V call is TRBV27, the J call TRBJ1-1; there is no DNA to check the TCRdb D call of TRBD1. The V gene's germline CDR1 is MNHEY and CDR2 SMNVEV (reference sequence). CDR3 size: 13 residues. The CDR3 region is CASSPAGRTEAFF.

The chain couples TRBV29-1 to TRBJ1-1; TCRdb's D gene call, TRBD1, goes unchecked for lack of DNA. Germline V CDR1 and CDR2: SQVTM, ANQGSEA. The length of the CDR3 is 16 residues. The CDR3 loop reads CSVDGQASTLNTEAFF.